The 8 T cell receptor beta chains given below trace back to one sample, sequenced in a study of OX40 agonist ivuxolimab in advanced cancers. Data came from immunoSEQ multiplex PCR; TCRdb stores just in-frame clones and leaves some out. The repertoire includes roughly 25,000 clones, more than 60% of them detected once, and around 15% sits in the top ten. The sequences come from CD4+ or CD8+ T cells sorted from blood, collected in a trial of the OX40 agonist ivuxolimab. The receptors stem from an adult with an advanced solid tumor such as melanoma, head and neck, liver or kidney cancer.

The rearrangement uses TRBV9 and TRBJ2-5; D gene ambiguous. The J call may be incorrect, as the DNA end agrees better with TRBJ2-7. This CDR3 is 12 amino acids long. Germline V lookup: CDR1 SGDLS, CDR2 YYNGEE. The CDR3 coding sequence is TGTGCCAGCAGCTCGGACGGCTACGAGCAGTACTTC. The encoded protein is CASSSDGYEQYF.

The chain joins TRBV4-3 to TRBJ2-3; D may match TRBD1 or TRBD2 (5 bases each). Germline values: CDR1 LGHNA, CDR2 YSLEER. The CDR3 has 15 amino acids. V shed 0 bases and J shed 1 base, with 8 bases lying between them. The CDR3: CASSQDLGGTDTQYF. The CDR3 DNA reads TGCGCCAGCAGCCAAGATCTGGGGGGCACAGATACGCAGTATTTT.

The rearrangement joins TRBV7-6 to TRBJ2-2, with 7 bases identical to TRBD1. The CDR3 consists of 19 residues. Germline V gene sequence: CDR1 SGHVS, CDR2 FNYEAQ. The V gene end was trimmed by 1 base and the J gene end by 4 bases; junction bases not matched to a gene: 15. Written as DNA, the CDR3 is TGTGCCAGCAGCTTAGAGCCAGGGGGTCCCTACTCAAGCACCGGGGAGCTGTTTTTT. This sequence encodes CASSLEPGGPYSSTGELFF.

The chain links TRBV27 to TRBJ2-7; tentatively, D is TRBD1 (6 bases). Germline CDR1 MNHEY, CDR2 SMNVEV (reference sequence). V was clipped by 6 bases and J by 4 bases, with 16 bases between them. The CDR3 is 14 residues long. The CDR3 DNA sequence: TGTGCCAGCAGCCGCGAGGGGACATCGTACGAGCAGTACTTC. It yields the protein CASSREGTSYEQYF.

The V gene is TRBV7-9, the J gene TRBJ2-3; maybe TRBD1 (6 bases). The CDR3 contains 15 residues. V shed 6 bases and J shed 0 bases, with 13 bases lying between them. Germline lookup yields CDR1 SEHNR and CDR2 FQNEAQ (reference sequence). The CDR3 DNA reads TGTGCCAGCAGGTCTGGGACACAGAGCACAGATACGCAGTATTTT. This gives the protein CASRSGTQSTDTQYF. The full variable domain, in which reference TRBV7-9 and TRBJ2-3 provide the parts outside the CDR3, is DTGVSQNPRHKITKRGQNVTFRCDPISEHNRLYWYRQTLGQGPEFLTYFQNEAQLEKSRLLSDRFSAERPKGSFSTLEIQRTEQGDSAMYLCASRSGTQSTDTQYFGPGTRLTVL.

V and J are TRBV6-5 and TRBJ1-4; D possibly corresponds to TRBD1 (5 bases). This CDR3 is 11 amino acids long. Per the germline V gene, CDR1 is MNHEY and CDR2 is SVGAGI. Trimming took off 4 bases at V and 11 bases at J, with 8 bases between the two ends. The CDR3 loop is CASSWEGKLFF. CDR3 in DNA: TGTGCCAGCAGTTGGGAGGGGAAACTGTTTTTT.

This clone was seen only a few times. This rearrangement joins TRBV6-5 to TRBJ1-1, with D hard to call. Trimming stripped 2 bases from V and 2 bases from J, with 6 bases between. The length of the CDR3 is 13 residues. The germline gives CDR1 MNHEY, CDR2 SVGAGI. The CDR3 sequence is CASSYLENTEAFF. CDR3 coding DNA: TGTGCCAGCAGTTACCTAGAAAACACTGAAGCTTTCTTT.

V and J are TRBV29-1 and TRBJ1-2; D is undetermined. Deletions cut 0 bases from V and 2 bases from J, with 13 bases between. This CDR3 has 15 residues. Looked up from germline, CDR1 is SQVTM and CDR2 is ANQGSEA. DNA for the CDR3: TGCAGCGTTGAAGATCCCCATGTGGGGAACTATGGCTACACCTTC. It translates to CSVEDPHVGNYGYTF.